This entry concerns a single T cell receptor (beta chain). The data were produced by immunoSEQ multiplex PCR, yet TCRdb's version contains in-frame clones alone and is incomplete. The sample has roughly 2.5 million clones, approximately 90% seen once. The CDR3 contains 15 residues. Germline CDR1 SEHNR, CDR2 FQNEAQ (reference sequence). The V gene lost 3 bases and the J gene lost 7 bases, with 16 bases spanning the gap. This entry comes from a study of shared clonotypes between healthy human individuals. Study information: Donor composition was two women and three men, aged 18 to 49. Per-donor plates numbered three CD4 naive, three CD4 memory, two CD8 naive and one CD8 memory.

Every one of the donors was a Caucasian adult that lived in Nashville, Tennessee. The investigators split CD4+ cells into a CD45RA+ naive subset and a CD45RA-negative memory subset. Material: naive CD4+ T cells sorted from blood. The subset here: CD45RA+ positively selected. This chain uses TRBV7-9 with TRBJ2-1; D unresolved. The source of this sequence is a man aged 18-30 years in good health. The CDR3 DNA reads as TGTGCCAGCAGCTTCGGTGGTTCGGAGTTGAATGAGCAGTTCTTC. This sequence encodes CASSFGGSELNEQFF.